This T cell receptor beta chain was obtained from a study of spatial heterogeneity in lung cancer. Stated time point: sample taken at primary tumor resection. TCRs were sequenced from unsorted whole RNA of tumor, nontumor lung or PBMC. Within the sample, this clonotype is medium-sized. Antigen: not known. This beta chain is off target for a library built for alpha chains, so its abundance means little. Each CDR3 protein gets one entry after TCRdb re-called the 5' RACE reads with MiXCR. Here the sample spans 6,000 to 8,500 distinct CDR3 sequences, approximately 8.6% being singletons. The germline V gene has CDR1 MDHEN and CDR2 SYDVKM. CDR3 length: 17 amino acids. Germline trimming cut 5 bases from V and 5 bases from J; bases unmatched to any gene: 11. Broader study findings: Relative to follow-up, resection was when ubiquitous expanded tumor TCRs appeared more in blood.

The sample was PBMCs, taken at surgery. This TCR was recovered from a male donor with early-stage non-small cell lung cancer. The chain recombines TRBV28 with TRBJ2-5; 13 bases are a match to TRBD2. Written as DNA, the CDR3 is TGTGCCAGCAGTCAGCCAACTAGCGGGGGGGCTTCGGAGACCCAGTACTTC. It translates to CASSQPTSGGASETQYF.